This T cell receptor (beta chain) came from a study of blood T cell repertoires in COVID-19. Turning to the study itself: Acute and convalescent COVID-19 samples came from the United States, Italy and Spain. Sources were T cells, B-cell-depleted T cells, or PBMCs; the material itself was cDNA or gDNA.

Germline V lookup: CDR1 SGHTS, CDR2 YDEGEE. The CDR3 is 12 amino acids. Trimming stripped 3 bases from V and 7 bases from J, with 8 bases between. The study drew participants aged about 18 to 89 years from roughly 25 US areas. Original methodology: Amplification of reference gene primers was used by the study to estimate nucleated cell counts. Clones were read by immunoSEQ multiplex PCR, and TCRdb kept only the in-frame ones, dropping some. The V and J calls and clone size were taken over from that table, and D and trimming were inferred from the DNA. The table lists more than 200,000 clones, around 88% of them singletons.

The sample taken for sequencing was PBMCs or T cells enriched from blood (not recorded which). The source is a woman in her 30s who had recovered from COVID-19. The V call is TRBV5-8, the J call TRBJ1-5; D gene uncertain. The CDR3 DNA reads as TGTGCCAGCAGCTGGAGAAGCCAGCCCCAGCATTTT. This sequence encodes CASSWRSQPQHF.